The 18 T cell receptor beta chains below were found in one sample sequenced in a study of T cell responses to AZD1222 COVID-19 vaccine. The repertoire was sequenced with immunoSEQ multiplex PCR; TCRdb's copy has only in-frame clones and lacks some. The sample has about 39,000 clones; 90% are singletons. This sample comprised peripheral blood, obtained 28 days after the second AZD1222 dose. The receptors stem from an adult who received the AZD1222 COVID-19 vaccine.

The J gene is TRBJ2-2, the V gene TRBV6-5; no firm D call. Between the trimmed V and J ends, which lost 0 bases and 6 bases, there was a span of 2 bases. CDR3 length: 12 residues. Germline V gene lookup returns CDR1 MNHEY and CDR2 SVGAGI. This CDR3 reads CASSYSPGELFF. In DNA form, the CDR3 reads TGTGCCAGCAGTTACTCCCCCGGGGAGCTGTTTTTT.

The CDR3 nucleotides read TGTGCCAGCAGCTCCCCCAGTCGTCTAGCCCACGAGCAGTACTTC. It is translated as CASSSPSRLAHEQYF. This rearrangement joins TRBV5-4 to TRBJ2-7; possible D gene TRBD2, 5 bases. The CDR3 spans 15 residues. V was pared by 3 bases and J by 5 bases, with 18 bases between. Germline V gives CDR1 SGHNT, CDR2 YYREEE (reference sequence). Using reference TRBV5-4 and TRBJ2-7 for the parts outside the CDR3, the full variable domain is ETGVTQSPTHLIKTRGQQVTLRCSSQSGHNTVSWYQQALGQGPQFIFQYYREEENGRGNFPPRFSGLQFPNYSSELNVNALELDDSALYLCASSSPSRLAHEQYFGPGTRLTVT.

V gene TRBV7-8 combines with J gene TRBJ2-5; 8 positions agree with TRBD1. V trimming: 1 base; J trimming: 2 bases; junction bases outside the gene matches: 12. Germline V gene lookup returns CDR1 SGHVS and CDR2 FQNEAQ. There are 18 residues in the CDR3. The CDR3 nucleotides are TGTGCCAGCAGCTTAGGACGGGCCGGACAGGGTCATCAAGAGACCCAGTACTTC. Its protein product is CASSLGRAGQGHQETQYF.

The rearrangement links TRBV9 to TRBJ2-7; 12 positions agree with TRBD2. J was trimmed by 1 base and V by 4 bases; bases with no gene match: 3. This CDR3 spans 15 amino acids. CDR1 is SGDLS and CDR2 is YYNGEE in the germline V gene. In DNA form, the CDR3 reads TGTGCCAGCAGCTCCGGACTAGCGGGGTCCTACGAGCAGTACTTC. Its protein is CASSSGLAGSYEQYF.

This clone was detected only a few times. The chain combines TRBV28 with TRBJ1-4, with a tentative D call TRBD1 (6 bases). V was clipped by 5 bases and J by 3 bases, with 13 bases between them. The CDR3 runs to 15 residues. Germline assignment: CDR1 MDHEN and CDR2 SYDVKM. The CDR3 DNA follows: TGTGCCAGCAGTACCTCGGCAGGGGCTAATGAAAAACTGTTTTTT. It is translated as CASSTSAGANEKLFF.

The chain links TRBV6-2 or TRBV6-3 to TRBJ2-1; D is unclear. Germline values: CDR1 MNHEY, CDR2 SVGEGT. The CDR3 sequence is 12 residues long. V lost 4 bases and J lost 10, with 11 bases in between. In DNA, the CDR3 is TGTGCCAGCAGTTTGGGCCCGTTGGAGCAGTTCTTC. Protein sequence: CASSLGPLEQFF.

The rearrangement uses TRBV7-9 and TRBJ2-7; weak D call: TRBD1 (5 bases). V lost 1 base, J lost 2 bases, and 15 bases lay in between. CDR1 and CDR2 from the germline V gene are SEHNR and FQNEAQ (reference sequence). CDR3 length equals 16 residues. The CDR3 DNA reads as TGTGCCAGCAGCTTAGGGACCTTGGGGCAGACCTACGAGCAGTACTTC. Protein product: CASSLGTLGQTYEQYF.

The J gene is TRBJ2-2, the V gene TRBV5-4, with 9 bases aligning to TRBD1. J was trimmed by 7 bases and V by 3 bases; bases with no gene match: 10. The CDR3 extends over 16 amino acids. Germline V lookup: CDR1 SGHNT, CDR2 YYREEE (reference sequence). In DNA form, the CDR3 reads TGTGCCAGCAGCTGGGGACGCGGGACAGGGCACGGGGAGCTGTTTTTT. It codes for CASSWGRGTGHGELFF.

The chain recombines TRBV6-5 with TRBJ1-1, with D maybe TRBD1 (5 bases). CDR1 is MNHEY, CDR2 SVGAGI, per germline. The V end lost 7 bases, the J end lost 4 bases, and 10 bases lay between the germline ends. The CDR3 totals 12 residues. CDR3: CASTPGGTEAFF. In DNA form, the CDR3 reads TGTGCCAGCACCCCCGGGGGCACTGAAGCTTTCTTT.

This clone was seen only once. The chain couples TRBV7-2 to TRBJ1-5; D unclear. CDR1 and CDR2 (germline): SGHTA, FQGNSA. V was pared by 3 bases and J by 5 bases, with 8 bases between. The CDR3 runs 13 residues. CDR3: CASSFGSYQPQHF. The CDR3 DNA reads TGTGCCAGCAGCTTTGGGTCATATCAGCCCCAGCATTTT.

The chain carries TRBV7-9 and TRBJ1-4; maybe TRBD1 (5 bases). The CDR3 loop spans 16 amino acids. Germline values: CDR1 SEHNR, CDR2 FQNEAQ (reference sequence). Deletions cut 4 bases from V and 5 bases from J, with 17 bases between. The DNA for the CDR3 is TGTGCCAGCAGCTCGAACATAAGGGGTGGGAATGAAAAACTGTTTTTT. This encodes CASSSNIRGGNEKLFF. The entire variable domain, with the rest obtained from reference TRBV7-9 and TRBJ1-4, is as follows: DTGVSQNPRHKITKRGQNVTFRCDPISEHNRLYWYRQTLGQGPEFLTYFQNEAQLEKSRLLSDRFSAERPKGSFSTLEIQRTEQGDSAMYLCASSSNIRGGNEKLFFGSGTQLSVL.

CDR3 loop: CAISESSGVGSPLHF. The CDR3 bases are TGTGCCATCAGTGAGTCGAGCGGGGTCGGCTCACCCCTCCACTTT. V usage is TRBV10-3 and J usage is TRBJ1-6, with D uncertain. This CDR3 has 15 amino acids. Trimming removed 0 bases from V and 10 bases from J, with 13 bases in between. Germline values: CDR1 ENHRY, CDR2 SYGVKD.

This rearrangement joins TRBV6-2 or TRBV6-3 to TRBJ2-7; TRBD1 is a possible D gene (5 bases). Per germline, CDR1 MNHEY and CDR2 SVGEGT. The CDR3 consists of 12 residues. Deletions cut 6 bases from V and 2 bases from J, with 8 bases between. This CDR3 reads CASSGHTYEQYF. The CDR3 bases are TGTGCCAGCAGCGGACACACCTACGAGCAGTACTTC.

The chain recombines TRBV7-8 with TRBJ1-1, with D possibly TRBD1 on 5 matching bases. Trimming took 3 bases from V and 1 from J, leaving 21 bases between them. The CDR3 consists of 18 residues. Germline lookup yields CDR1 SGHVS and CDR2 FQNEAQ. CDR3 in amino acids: CASSFWKTRDGRNTEAFF. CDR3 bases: TGTGCCAGCAGCTTCTGGAAAACCCGGGACGGGAGGAACACTGAAGCTTTCTTT.

CDR3 amino acids: CASSISPGTYGYTF. CDR3 DNA sequence: TGTGCCAGCAGCATCTCCCCGGGTACCTATGGCTACACCTTC. The chain employs TRBV9 and TRBJ1-2; no reliable D call. The CDR3 extends over 14 amino acids. Trimming pared 4 bases from V and 4 bases from J, leaving 14 bases between. Germline-derived CDR1 and CDR2 are SGDLS and YYNGEE.

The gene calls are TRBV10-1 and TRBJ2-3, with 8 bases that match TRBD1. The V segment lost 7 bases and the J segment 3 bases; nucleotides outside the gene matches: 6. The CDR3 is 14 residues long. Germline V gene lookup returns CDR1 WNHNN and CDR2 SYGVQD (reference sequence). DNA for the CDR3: TGCGCCAGCAAAGGACAGGGTTTGACAGATACGCAGTATTTT. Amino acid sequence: CASKGQGLTDTQYF.

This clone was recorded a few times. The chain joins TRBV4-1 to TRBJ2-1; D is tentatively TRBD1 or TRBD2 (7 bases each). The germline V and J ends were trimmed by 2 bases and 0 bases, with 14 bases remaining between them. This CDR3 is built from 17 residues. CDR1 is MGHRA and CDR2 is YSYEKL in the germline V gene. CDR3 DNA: TGCGCCAGCAGCCAATTGCAGGGGGGGAGCTCCTACAATGAGCAGTTCTTC. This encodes CASSQLQGGSSYNEQFF.

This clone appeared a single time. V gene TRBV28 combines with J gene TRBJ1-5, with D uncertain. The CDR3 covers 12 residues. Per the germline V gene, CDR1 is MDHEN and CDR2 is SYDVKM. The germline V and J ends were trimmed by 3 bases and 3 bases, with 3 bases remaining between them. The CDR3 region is CASSFPNQPQHF. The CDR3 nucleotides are TGTGCCAGCAGTTTTCCCAATCAGCCCCAGCATTTT. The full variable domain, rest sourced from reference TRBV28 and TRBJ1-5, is DVKVTQSSRYLVKRTGEKVFLECVQDMDHENMFWYRQDPGLGLRLIYFSYDVKMKEKGDIPEGYSVSREKKERFSLILESASTNQTSMYLCASSFPNQPQHFGDGTRLSIL.